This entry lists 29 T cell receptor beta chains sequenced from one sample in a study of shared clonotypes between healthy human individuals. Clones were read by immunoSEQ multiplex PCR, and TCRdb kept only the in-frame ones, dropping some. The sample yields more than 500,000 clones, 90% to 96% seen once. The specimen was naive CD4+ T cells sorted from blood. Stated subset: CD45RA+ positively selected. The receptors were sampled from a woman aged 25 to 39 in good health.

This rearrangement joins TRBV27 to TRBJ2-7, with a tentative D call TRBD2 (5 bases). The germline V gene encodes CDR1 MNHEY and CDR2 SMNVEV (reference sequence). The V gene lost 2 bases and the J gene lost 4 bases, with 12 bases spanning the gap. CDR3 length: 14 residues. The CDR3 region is CASSLRKTGYEQYF. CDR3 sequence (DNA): TGTGCCAGCAGTTTACGGAAAACGGGATACGAGCAGTACTTC.

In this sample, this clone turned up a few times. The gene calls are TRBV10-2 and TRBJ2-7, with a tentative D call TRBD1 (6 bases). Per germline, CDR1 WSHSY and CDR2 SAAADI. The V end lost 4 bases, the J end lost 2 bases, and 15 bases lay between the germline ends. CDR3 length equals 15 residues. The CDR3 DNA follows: TGCGCCAGCAGTGGTGCATCGGACAGAGCCTACGAGCAGTACTTC. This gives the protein CASSGASDRAYEQYF.

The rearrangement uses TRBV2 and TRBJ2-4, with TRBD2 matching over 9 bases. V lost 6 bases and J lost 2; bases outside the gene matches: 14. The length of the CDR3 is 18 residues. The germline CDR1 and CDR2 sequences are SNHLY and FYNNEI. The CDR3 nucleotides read TGTGCCAGCAGAACCGGGACTAGCTCTGTCCTACCCAAAAACATTCAGTACTTC. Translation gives CASRTGTSSVLPKNIQYF.

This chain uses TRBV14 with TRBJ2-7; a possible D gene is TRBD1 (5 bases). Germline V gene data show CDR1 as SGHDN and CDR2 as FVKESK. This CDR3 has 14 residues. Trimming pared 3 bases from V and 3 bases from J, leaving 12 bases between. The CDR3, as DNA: TGTGCCAGCAGCCATTTTTTTAGGGGCTACGAGCAGTACTTC. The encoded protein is CASSHFFRGYEQYF.

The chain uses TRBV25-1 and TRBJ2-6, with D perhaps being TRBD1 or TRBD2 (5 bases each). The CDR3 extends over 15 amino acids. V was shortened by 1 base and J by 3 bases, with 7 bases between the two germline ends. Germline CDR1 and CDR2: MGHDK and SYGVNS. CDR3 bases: TGTGCCAGCAGTGAATCAGGGAGTGGGGCCAACGTCCTGACTTTC. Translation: CASSESGSGANVLTF.

The CDR3 coding sequence is TGTGCCAGCAGCGTAACGACGGCCTCGTACAATGAGCAGTTCTTC. This sequence encodes CASSVTTASYNEQFF. The rearrangement uses TRBV9 and TRBJ2-1; D ambiguous. Germline assignment: CDR1 SGDLS and CDR2 YYNGEE. The CDR3 length is 15 residues. V was cut by 1 base and J by 4 bases, with 12 bases left in between.

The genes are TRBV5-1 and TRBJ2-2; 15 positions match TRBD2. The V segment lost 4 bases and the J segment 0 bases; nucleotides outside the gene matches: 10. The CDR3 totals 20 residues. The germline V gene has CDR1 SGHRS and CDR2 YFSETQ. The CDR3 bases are TGCGCCAGCAGCATGGTACCGGGACTAGCGGGAGGAGCGAACACCGGGGAGCTGTTTTTT. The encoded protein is CASSMVPGLAGGANTGELFF.

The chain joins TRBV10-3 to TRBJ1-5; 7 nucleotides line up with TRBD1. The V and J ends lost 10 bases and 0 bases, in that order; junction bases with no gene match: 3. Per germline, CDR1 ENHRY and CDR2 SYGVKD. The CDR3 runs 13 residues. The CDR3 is CANQGDSNQPQHF. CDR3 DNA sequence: TGTGCCAACCAGGGGGATAGCAATCAGCCCCAGCATTTT.

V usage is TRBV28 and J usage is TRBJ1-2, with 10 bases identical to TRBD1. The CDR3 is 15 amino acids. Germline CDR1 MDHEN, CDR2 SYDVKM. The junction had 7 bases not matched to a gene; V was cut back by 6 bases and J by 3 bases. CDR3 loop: CASSLGQGNYYGYTF. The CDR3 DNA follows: TGTGCCAGCAGCCTGGGACAGGGGAACTACTATGGCTACACCTTC.

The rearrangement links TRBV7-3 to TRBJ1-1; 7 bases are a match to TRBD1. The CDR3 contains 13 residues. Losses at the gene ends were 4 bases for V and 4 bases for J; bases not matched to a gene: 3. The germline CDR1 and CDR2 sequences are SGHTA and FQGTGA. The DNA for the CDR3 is TGTGCCAGCAGCTCACGACAGGGCACTGAAGCTTTCTTT. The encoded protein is CASSSRQGTEAFF. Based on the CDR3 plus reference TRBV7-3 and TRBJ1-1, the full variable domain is GAGVSQTPSNKVTEKGKYVELRCDPISGHTALYWYRQSLGQGPEFLIYFQGTGAADDSGLPNDRFFAVRPEGSVSTLKIQRTERGDSAVYLCASSSRQGTEAFFGQGTRLTVV.

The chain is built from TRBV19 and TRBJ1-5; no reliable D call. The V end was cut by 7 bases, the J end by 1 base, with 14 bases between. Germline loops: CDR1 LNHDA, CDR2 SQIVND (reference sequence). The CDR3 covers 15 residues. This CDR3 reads CASTNLGASNQPQHF. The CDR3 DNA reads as TGTGCCAGTACCAATCTGGGCGCCAGCAATCAGCCCCAGCATTTT.

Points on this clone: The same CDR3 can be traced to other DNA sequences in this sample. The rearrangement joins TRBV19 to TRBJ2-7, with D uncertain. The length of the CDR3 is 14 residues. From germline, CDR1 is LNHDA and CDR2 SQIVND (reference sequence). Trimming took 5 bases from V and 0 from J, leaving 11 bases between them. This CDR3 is CASSYGDSSYEQYF. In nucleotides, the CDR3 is TGTGCCAGTAGTTACGGCGATAGCTCCTACGAGCAGTACTTC.

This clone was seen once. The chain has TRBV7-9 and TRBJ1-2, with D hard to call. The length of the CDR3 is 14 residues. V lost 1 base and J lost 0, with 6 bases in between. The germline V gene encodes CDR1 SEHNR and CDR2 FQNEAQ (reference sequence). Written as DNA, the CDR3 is TGTGCCAGCAGCTTAGGGGTGGCTAACTATGGCTACACCTTC. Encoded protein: CASSLGVANYGYTF.

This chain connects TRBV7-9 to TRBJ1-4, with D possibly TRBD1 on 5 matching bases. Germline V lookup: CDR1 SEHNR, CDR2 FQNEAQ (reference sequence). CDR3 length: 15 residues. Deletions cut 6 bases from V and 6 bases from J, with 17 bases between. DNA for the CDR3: TGTGCCAGCAGTATGACAGACTCATGGGATGAAAAACTGTTTTTT. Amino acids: CASSMTDSWDEKLFF.

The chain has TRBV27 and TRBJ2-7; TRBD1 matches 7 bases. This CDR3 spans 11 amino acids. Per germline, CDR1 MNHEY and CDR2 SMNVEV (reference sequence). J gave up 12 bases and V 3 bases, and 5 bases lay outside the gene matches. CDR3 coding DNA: TGTGCCAGCAGTTTCCGGGACAGATGGTACTTC. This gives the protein CASSFRDRWYF.

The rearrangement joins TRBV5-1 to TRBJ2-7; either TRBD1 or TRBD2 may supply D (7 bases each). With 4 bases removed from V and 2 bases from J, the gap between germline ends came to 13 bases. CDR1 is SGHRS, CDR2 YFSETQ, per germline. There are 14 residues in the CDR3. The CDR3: CASSPTGRAYEQYF. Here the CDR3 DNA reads TGCGCCAGCAGCCCGACAGGGAGGGCCTACGAGCAGTACTTC.

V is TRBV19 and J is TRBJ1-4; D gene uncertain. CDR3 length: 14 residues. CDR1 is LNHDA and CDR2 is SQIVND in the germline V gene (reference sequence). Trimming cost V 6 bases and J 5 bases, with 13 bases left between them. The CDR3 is CASRPIPSNEKLFF. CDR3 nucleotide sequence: TGTGCCAGTAGGCCCATACCCTCGAATGAAAAACTGTTTTTT.

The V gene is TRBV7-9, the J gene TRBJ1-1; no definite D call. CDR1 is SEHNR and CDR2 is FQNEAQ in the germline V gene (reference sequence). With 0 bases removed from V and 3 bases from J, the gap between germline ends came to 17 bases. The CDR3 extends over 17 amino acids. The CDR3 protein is CASSLAAFRDGDTEAFF. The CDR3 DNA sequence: TGTGCCAGCAGCTTAGCGGCATTTCGGGATGGGGACACTGAAGCTTTCTTT.

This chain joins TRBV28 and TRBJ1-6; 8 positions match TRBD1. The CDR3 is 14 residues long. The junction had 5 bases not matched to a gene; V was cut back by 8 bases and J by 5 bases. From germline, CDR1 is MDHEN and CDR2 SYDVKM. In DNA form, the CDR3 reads TGTGCCAGCCGTGGGGACAGGAATAATTCACCCCTCCACTTT. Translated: CASRGDRNNSPLHF.

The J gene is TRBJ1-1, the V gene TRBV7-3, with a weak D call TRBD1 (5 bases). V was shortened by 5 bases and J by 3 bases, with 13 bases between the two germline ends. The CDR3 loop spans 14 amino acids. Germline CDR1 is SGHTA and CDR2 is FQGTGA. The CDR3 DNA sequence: TGTGCCAGCAGCGCGCAGGGAGGAGACACTGAAGCTTTCTTT. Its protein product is CASSAQGGDTEAFF.

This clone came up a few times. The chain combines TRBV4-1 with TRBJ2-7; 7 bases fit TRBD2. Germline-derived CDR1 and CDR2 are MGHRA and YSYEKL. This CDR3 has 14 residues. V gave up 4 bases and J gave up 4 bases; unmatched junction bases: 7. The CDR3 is CASSRAGLEYEQYF. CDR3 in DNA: TGCGCCAGCAGCCGAGCGGGACTCGAATACGAGCAGTACTTC.

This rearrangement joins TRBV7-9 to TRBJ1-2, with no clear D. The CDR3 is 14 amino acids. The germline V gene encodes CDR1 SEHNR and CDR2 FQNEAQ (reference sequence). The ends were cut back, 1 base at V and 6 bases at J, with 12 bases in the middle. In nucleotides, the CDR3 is TGTGCCAGCAGCTTAGAAATTACATCAGATGGCTACACCTTC. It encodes CASSLEITSDGYTF.

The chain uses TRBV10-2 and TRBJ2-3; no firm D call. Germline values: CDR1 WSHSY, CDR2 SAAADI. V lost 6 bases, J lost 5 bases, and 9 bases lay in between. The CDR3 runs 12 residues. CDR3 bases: TGCGCCAGCAGGGCGGATCAAGATACGCAGTATTTT. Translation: CASRADQDTQYF.

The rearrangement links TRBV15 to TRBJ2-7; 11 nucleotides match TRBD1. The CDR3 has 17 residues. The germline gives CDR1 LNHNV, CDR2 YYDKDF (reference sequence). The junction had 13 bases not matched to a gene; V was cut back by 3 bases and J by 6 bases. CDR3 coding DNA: TGTGCCACCAGCAGTCTCCGAGGGACAGGGGGGTATCGCGAGCAGTACTTC. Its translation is CATSSLRGTGGYREQYF. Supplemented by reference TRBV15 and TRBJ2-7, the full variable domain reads DAMVIQNPRYQVTQFGKPVTLSCSQTLNHNVMYWYQQKSSQAPKLLFHYYDKDFNNEADTPDNFQSRRPNTSFCFLDIRSPGLGDTAMYLCATSSLRGTGGYREQYFGPGTRLTVT.

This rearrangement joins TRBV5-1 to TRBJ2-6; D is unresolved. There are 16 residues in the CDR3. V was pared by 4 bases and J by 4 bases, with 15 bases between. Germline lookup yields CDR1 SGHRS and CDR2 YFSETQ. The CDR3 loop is CASSRPFQAGANVLTF. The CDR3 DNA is TGCGCCAGCAGCCGACCGTTTCAGGCCGGGGCCAACGTCCTGACTTTC. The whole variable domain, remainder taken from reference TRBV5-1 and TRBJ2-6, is KAGVTQTPRYLIKTRGQQVTLSCSPISGHRSVSWYQQTPGQGLQFLFEYFSETQRNKGNFPGRFSGRQFSNSRSEMNVSTLELGDSALYLCASSRPFQAGANVLTFGAGSRLTVL.

In DNA, the CDR3 is TGCGCCAGCGTATGGCAGGGAAGCAATGAGCAGTTCTTC. Its protein is CASVWQGSNEQFF. The chain joins TRBV10-1 to TRBJ2-1; D might be TRBD1 (5 bases). Trimming took 8 bases from V and 6 from J, leaving 14 bases between them. Germline-derived CDR1 and CDR2 are WNHNN and SYGVQD (reference sequence). The CDR3 has 13 amino acids.

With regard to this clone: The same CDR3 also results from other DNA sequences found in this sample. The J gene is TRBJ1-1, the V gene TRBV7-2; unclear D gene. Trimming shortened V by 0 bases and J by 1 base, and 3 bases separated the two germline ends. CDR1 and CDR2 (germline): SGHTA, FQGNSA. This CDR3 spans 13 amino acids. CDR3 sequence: CASSLAGNTEAFF. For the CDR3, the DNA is TGTGCCAGCAGCTTAGCTGGGAACACTGAAGCTTTCTTT.

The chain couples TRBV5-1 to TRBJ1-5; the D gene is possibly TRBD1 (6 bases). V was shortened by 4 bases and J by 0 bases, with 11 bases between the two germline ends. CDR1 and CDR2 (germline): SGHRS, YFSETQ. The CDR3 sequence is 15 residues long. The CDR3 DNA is TGCGCCAGCAGCCCTTCAGGGGCTAGCAATCAGCCCCAGCATTTT. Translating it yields CASSPSGASNQPQHF.

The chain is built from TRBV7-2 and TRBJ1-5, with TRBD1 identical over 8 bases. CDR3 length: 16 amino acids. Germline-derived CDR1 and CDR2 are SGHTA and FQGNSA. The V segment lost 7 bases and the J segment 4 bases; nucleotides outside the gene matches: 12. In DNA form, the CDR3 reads TGTGCCAGCACTATCTCGGGGACAGGCACAAATCAGCCCCAGCATTTT. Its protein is CASTISGTGTNQPQHF.